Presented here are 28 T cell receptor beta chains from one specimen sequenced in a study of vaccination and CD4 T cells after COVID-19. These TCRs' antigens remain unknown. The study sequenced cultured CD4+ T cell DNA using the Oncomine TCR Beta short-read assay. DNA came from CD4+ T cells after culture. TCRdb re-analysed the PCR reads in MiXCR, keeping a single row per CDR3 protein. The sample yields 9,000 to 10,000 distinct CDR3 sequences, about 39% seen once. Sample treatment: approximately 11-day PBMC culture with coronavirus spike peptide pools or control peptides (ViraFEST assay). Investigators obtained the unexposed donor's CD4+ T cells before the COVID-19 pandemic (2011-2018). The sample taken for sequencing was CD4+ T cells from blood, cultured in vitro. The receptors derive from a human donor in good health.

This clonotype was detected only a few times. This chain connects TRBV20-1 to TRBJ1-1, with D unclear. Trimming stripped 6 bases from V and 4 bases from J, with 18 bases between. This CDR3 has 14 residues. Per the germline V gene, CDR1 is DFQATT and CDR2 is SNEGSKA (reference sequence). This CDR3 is CSATGAGTGTEAFF. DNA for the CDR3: TGCAGTGCAACCGGCGCGGGTACCGGCACTGAAGCTTTCTTT.

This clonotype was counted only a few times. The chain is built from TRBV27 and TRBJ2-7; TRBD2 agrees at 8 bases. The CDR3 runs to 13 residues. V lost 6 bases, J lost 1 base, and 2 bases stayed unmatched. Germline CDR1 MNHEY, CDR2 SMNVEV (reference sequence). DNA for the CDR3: TGTGCCAGCAGGGCTAGCGGGTCCTACGAGCAGTACTTC. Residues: CASRASGSYEQYF.

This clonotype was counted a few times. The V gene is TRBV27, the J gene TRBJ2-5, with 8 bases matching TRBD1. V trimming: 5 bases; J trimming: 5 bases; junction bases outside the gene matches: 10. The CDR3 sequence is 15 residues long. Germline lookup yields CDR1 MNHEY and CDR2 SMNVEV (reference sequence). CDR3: CASSPRQGIFETQYF. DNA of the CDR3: TGTGCCAGCAGTCCTCGACAGGGGATTTTTGAGACCCAGTACTTC.

The CDR3 protein is CASSVGTSGETQYF. The CDR3 bases are TGTGCCAGCAGCGTAGGGACTAGCGGGGAGACCCAGTACTTC. V is TRBV7-3 and J is TRBJ2-5; 12 bases are a match to TRBD2. V shed 5 bases, J shed 5 bases, and the junction held 3 bases outside the gene matches. The CDR3 runs to 14 residues. Germline assignment: CDR1 SGHTA and CDR2 FQGTGA.

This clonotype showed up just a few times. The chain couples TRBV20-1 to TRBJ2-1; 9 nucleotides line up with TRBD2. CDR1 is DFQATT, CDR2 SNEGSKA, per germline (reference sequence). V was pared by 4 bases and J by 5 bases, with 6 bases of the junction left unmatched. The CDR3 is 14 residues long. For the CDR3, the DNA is TGCAGTGCTATAGCGGGAGTCGTCGACAATGAGCAGTTCTTC. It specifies CSAIAGVVDNEQFF.

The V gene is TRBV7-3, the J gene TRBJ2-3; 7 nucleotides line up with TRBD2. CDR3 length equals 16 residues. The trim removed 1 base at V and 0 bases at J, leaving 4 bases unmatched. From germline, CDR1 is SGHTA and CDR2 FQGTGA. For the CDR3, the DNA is TGTGCCAGCAGCTTAATAGCGGGCAGCAGCACAGATACGCAGTATTTT. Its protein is CASSLIAGSSTDTQYF. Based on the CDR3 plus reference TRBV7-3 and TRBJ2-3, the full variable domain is GAGVSQTPSNKVTEKGKYVELRCDPISGHTALYWYRQSLGQGPEFLIYFQGTGAADDSGLPNDRFFAVRPEGSVSTLKIQRTERGDSAVYLCASSLIAGSSTDTQYFGPGTRLTVL.

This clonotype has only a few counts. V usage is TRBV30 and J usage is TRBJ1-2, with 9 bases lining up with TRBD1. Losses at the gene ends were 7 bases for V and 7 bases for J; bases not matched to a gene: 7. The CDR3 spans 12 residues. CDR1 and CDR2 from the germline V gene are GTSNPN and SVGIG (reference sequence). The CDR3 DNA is TGTGCCTTGCGAACAGGGGGCGGTGGCTACACCTTC. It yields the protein CALRTGGGGYTF.

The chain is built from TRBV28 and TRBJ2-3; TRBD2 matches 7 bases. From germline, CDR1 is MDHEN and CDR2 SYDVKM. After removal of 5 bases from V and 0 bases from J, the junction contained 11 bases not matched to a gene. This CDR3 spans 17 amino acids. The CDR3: CASSLPLLATSTDTQYF. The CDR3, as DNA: TGTGCCAGCAGTCTCCCCCTACTAGCGACTAGCACAGATACGCAGTATTTT.

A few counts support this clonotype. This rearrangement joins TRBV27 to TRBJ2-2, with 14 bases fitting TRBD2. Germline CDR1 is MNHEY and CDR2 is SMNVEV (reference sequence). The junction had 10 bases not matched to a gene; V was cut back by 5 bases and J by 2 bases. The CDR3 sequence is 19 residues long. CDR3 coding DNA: TGTGCCAGCAGTCTAAAGGGACTAGCGGGAGTTCGAAACACCGGGGAGCTGTTTTTT. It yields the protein CASSLKGLAGVRNTGELFF.

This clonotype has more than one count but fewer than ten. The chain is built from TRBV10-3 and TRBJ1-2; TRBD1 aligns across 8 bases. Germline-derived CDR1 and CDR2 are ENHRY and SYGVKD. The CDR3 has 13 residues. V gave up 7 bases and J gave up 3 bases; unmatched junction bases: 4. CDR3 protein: CAITSDRDYGYTF. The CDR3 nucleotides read TGTGCCATCACCTCGGACAGGGACTATGGCTACACCTTC.

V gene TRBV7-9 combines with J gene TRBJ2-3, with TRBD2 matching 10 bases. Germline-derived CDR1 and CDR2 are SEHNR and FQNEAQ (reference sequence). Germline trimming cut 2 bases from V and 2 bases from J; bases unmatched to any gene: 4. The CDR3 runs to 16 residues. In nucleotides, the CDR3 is TGTGCCAGCAGCTTATTACTAGCGGGACCCACAGATACGCAGTATTTT. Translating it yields CASSLLLAGPTDTQYF. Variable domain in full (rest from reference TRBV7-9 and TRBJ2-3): DTGVSQNPRHKITKRGQNVTFRCDPISEHNRLYWYRQTLGQGPEFLTYFQNEAQLEKSRLLSDRFSAERPKGSFSTLEIQRTEQGDSAMYLCASSLLLAGPTDTQYFGPGTRLTVL.

This CDR3 reads CASSYRGGNIQYF. In DNA, the CDR3 is TGTGCCAGCAGTTACCGGGGCGGAAACATTCAGTACTTC. The chain has TRBV6-2 or TRBV6-3 and TRBJ2-4; D may match TRBD1 or TRBD2 (5 bases each). Germline V gene data show CDR1 as MNHEY and CDR2 as SVGEGT. The CDR3 is 13 amino acids. Trimming left V 2 bases short and J 6 bases short, with 8 bases between.

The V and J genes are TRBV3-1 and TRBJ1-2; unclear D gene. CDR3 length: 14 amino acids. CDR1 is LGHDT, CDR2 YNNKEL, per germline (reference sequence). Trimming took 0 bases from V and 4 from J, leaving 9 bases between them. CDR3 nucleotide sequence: TGTGCCAGCAGCCAAGAAAAGGGAGTCTATGGCTACACCTTC. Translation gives CASSQEKGVYGYTF.

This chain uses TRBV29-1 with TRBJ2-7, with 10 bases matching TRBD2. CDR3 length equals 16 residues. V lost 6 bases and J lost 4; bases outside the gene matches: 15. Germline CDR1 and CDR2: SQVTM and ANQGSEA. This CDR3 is CSVGGVAGGRGYEQYF. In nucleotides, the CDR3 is TGCAGCGTGGGTGGGGTAGCGGGAGGAAGGGGGTACGAGCAGTACTTC.

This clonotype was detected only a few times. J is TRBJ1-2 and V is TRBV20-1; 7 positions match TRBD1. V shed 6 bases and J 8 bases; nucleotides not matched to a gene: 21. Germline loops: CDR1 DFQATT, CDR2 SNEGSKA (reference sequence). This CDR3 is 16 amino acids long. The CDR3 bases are TGCAGTGCCCCCTGGTTAAGGGACAGCAGAAAGTGGGGCTACACCTTC. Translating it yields CSAPWLRDSRKWGYTF.

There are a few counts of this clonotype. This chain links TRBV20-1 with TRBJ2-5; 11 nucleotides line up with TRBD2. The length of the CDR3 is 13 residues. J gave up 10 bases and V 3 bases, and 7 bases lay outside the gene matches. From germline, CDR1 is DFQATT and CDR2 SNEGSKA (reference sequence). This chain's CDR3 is CSASLLAGEVQYF. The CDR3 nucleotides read TGCAGTGCTAGTCTACTAGCGGGAGAGGTCCAGTACTTC.

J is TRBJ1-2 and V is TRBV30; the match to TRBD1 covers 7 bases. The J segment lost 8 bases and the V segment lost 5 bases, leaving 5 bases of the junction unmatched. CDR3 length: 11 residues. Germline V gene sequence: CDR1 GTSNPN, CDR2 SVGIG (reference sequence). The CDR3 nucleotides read TGTGCCTGGGGGACAGTGCAGGGCTACACCTTC. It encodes CAWGTVQGYTF.

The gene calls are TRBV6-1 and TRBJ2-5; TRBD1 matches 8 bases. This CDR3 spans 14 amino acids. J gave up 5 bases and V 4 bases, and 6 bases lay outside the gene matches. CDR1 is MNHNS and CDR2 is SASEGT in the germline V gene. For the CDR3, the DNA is TGTGCCAGCAGTGCGGGACAGGCCCCGGAGACCCAGTACTTC. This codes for CASSAGQAPETQYF.

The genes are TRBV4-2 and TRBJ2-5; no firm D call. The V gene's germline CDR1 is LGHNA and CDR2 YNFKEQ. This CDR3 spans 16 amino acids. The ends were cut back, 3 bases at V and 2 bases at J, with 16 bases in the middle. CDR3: CASSQNAAAEQETQYF. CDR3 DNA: TGTGCCAGCAGCCAGAACGCCGCGGCCGAACAAGAGACCCAGTACTTC.

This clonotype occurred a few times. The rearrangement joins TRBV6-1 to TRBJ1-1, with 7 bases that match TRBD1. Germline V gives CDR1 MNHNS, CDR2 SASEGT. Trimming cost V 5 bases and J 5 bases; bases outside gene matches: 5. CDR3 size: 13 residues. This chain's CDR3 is CASSTQGGTEAFF. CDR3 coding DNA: TGTGCCAGCAGTACTCAGGGGGGTACTGAAGCTTTCTTT.

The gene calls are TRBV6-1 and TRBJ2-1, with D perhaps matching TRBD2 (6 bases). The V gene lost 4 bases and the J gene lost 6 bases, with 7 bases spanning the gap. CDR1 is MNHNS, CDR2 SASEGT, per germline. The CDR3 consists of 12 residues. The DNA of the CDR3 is TGTGCCAGCAGTGCTAGCGTCAATGAGCAGTTCTTC. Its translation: CASSASVNEQFF.

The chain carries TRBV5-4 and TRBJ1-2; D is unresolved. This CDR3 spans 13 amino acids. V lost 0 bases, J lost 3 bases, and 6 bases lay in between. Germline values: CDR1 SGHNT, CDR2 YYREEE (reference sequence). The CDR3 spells CASSLEADYGYTF. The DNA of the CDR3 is TGTGCCAGCAGCTTGGAGGCAGACTATGGCTACACCTTC.

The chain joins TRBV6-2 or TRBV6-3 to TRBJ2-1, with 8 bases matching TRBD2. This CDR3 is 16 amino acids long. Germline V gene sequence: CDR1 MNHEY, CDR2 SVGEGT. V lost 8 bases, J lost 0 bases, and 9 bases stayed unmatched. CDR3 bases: TGTGCCAGCCGCCGAGCGGGGGTTTCCTCCTACAATGAGCAGTTCTTC. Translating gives CASRRAGVSSYNEQFF.

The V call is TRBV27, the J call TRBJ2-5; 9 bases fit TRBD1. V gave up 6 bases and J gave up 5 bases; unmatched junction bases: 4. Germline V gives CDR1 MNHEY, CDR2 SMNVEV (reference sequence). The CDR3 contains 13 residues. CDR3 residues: CASSHRGQETQYF. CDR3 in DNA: TGTGCCAGCAGCCACAGGGGGCAGGAGACCCAGTACTTC.

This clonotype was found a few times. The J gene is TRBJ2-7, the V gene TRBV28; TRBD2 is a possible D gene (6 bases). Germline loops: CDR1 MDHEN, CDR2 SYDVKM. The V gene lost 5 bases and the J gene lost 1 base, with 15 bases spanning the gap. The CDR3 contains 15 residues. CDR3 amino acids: CASSLGGTPSYEQYF. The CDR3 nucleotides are TGTGCCAGCAGTCTAGGCGGGACTCCATCCTACGAGCAGTACTTC.

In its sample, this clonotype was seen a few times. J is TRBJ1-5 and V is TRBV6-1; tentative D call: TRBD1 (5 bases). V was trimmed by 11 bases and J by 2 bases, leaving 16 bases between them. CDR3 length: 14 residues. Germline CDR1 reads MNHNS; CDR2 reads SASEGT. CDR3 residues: CAAGEGKGNQPQHF. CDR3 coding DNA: TGTGCCGCGGGGGAAGGGAAAGGCAATCAGCCCCAGCATTTT.

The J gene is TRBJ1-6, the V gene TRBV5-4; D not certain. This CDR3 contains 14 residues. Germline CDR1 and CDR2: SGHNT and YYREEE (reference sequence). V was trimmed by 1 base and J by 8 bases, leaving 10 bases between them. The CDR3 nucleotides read TGTGCCAGCAGCTTGCGGACGGTAGATTCACCCCTCCACTTT. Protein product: CASSLRTVDSPLHF.

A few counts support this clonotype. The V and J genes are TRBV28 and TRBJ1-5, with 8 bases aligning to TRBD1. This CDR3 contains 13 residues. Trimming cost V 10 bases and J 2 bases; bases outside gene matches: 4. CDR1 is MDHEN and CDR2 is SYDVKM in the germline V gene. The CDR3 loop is CANQGAGNQPQHF. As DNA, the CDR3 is TGTGCCAACCAGGGGGCTGGCAATCAGCCCCAGCATTTT.